Presented here are 18 T cell receptor beta chains from one specimen sequenced in a study of cytomegalovirus exposure and HLA in healthy donors. It was with 60 Vbeta and 13 Jbeta primers that the PCR ran. Sequencing used immunoSEQ multiplex PCR; TCRdb keeps in-frame clones, though not all of them. The sample has over 150,000 clones, approximately 80% seen once; the top ten hold approximately 0.098%. The sequenced material came from PBMCs. Source of these receptors: a boy between 2 and 10 years old in good health and CMV-seronegative.

The rearrangement joins TRBV27 to TRBJ2-7, with TRBD2 matching 10 bases. Germline V gene lookup returns CDR1 MNHEY and CDR2 SMNVEV (reference sequence). V was pared by 6 bases and J by 3 bases, with 5 bases of the junction left unmatched. The CDR3 spans 14 residues. In nucleotides, the CDR3 is TGTGCCAGCAGAAAAGGACTAGCGGTCTACGAGCAGTACTTC. Protein product: CASRKGLAVYEQYF.

V and J are TRBV4-3 and TRBJ1-2, with 7 bases lining up with TRBD1. Germline V lookup: CDR1 LGHNA, CDR2 YSLEER. The CDR3 has 16 amino acids. V lost 3 bases, J lost 4 bases, and 11 bases stayed unmatched. CDR3 bases: TGCGCCAGCAGCCAGAGGGGTGCAGGGGGGTCCTATGGCTACACCTTC. Translated, it gives CASSQRGAGGSYGYTF.

This clone has a handful of counts. V gene TRBV7-9 combines with J gene TRBJ2-1; tentatively, D is TRBD1 (6 bases). Germline loops: CDR1 SEHNR, CDR2 FQNEAQ (reference sequence). Trimming pared 5 bases from V and 7 bases from J, leaving 15 bases between. This CDR3 is built from 14 residues. DNA of the CDR3: TGTGCCAGCAGCAGAAACTCAGGGGAAAATGAGCAGTTCTTC. Its translation: CASSRNSGENEQFF.

The chain recombines TRBV7-8 with TRBJ2-1, with D possibly being TRBD2 (5 bases). This CDR3 is 15 amino acids long. V was shortened by 2 bases and J by 5 bases, with 13 bases between the two germline ends. Germline V CDR1 and CDR2: SGHVS, FQNEAQ. The CDR3 spells CASSLSGDTHNEQFF. DNA for the CDR3: TGTGCCAGCAGCTTATCCGGGGATACTCACAATGAGCAGTTCTTC.

The rearrangement joins TRBV5-1 to TRBJ2-7; 8 bases are a match to TRBD1. V was clipped by 3 bases and J by 1 base; unmatched bases: 6. This CDR3 contains 15 residues. Per germline, CDR1 SGHRS and CDR2 YFSETQ. The CDR3 region has the DNA TGCGCCAGCAGCTCACCCGACAGGGGTTCCTACGAGCAGTACTTC. Encoded protein: CASSSPDRGSYEQYF.

The table lists this clone with a count of one. The V gene is TRBV7-9, the J gene TRBJ2-5; 8 bases align to TRBD1. This CDR3 has 16 amino acids. Germline V gene lookup returns CDR1 SEHNR and CDR2 FQNEAQ (reference sequence). V lost 4 bases and J lost 6; bases outside the gene matches: 13. The CDR3 region is CASSSRTGHPPQTQYF. The CDR3 nucleotides read TGTGCCAGCAGCTCCCGGACAGGGCACCCTCCCCAGACCCAGTACTTC.

The chain couples TRBV7-9 to TRBJ2-2; weak D call: TRBD1 (5 bases). Between the trimmed V and J ends, which lost 4 bases and 2 bases, there was a span of 14 bases. Germline assignment: CDR1 SEHNR and CDR2 FQNEAQ (reference sequence). The CDR3 is made up of 16 amino acids. CDR3 in DNA: TGTGCCAGCAGCTCAGGGAACGACGGAAACACCGGGGAGCTGTTTTTT. The encoded protein is CASSSGNDGNTGELFF. Full variable domain (remainder filled in from reference TRBV7-9 and TRBJ2-2): DTGVSQNPRHKITKRGQNVTFRCDPISEHNRLYWYRQTLGQGPEFLTYFQNEAQLEKSRLLSDRFSAERPKGSFSTLEIQRTEQGDSAMYLCASSSGNDGNTGELFFGEGSRLTVL.

This clone was counted between two and nine times. V gene TRBV6-5 combines with J gene TRBJ1-4, with TRBD1 matching 7 bases. CDR3 length equals 12 residues. CDR1 is MNHEY and CDR2 is SVGAGI in the germline V gene. With 3 bases clipped from V and 15 bases from J, the junction kept 7 bases outside the gene matches. The CDR3 DNA sequence: TGTGCCAGCAGTTATCCGGGACAGCCAGTGTTTTTT. Its protein is CASSYPGQPVFF.

CDR3: CASSGGLADTDTQYF. In DNA form, the CDR3 reads TGTGCCAGCAGCGGGGGACTAGCGGACACAGATACGCAGTATTTT. The chain joins TRBV7-9 to TRBJ2-3; 11 bases agree with TRBD2. Germline values: CDR1 SEHNR, CDR2 FQNEAQ (reference sequence). The CDR3 consists of 15 residues. With 5 bases clipped from V and 2 bases from J, the junction kept 3 bases outside the gene matches.

The chain couples TRBV30 to TRBJ2-7; D possibly corresponds to TRBD2 (5 bases). Germline assignment: CDR1 GTSNPN and CDR2 SVGIG (reference sequence). CDR3 length equals 11 residues. V gave up 6 bases and J gave up 5 bases, with 11 bases separating them. The CDR3 reads CACGVFHEQYF. CDR3 sequence (DNA): TGTGCCTGCGGGGTCTTCCACGAGCAGTACTTC. Full variable domain (rest looked up from reference TRBV30 and TRBJ2-7): SQTIHQWPATLVQPVGSPLSLECTVEGTSNPNLYWYRQAAGRGLQLLFYSVGIGQISSEVPQNLSASRPQDRQFILSSKKLLLSDSGFYLCACGVFHEQYFGPGTRLTVT.

The chain carries TRBV7-8 and TRBJ2-1, with D perhaps TRBD2 (6 bases). CDR1 SGHVS and CDR2 FQNEAQ come from the germline V gene. The CDR3 covers 13 residues. Trimming stripped 6 bases from V and 4 bases from J, with 10 bases between. In DNA form, the CDR3 reads TGTGCCAGCAGTTGGAGCGGGTACAATGAGCAGTTCTTC. Protein sequence: CASSWSGYNEQFF.

The V and J genes are TRBV5-5 and TRBJ2-7, with unresolved D. CDR1 is SGHKS and CDR2 is YYEKEE in the germline V gene (reference sequence). The CDR3 sequence is 13 residues long. Trimming shortened V by 1 base and J by 3 bases, and 8 bases separated the two germline ends. The CDR3 region is CASSLFGVYEQYF. CDR3 DNA: TGTGCCAGCAGCTTGTTTGGAGTCTACGAGCAGTACTTC.

This chain uses TRBV6-5 with TRBJ2-7; 9 positions match TRBD1. Germline trimming cut 5 bases from V and 0 bases from J; bases unmatched to any gene: 5. Germline loops: CDR1 MNHEY, CDR2 SVGAGI. The CDR3 is made up of 15 amino acids. The CDR3 DNA reads as TGTGCCAGCAGTGTTGACAGGGGGGCCTCCTACGAGCAGTACTTC. The encoded protein is CASSVDRGASYEQYF.

This sequence joins TRBV7-9 and TRBJ1-1; D ambiguous. V lost 5 bases to trimming and J lost 2 bases, with 15 bases between them. CDR1 and CDR2 (germline): SEHNR, FQNEAQ (reference sequence). The CDR3 loop spans 15 amino acids. The CDR3 region is CASSPPQDVNTEAFF. In DNA form, the CDR3 reads TGTGCCAGCAGCCCACCGCAGGATGTTAACACTGAAGCTTTCTTT.

The V and J genes are TRBV5-6 and TRBJ1-1; 7 bases are a match to TRBD1. Trimming took 5 bases from V and 5 from J; bases not matched to a gene: 9. Germline V lookup: CDR1 SGHDT, CDR2 YYEEEE. The CDR3 consists of 14 residues. The CDR3 loop is CASRRTGGRTEAFF. The CDR3, as DNA: TGTGCCAGCAGACGGACAGGAGGGAGGACTGAAGCTTTCTTT.

The rearrangement joins TRBV5-4 to TRBJ1-4, with a tentative D call TRBD1 (5 bases). The CDR3 is 16 amino acids. Trimming took off 2 bases at V and 8 bases at J, with 19 bases between the two ends. Germline lookup yields CDR1 SGHNT and CDR2 YYREEE (reference sequence). Written as DNA, the CDR3 is TGTGCCAGCAGCTTCGGGGGGTCGGGCTTCCTGGAAAAACTGTTTTTT. This translates into CASSFGGSGFLEKLFF. The full variable domain, rest sourced from reference TRBV5-4 and TRBJ1-4, is ETGVTQSPTHLIKTRGQQVTLRCSSQSGHNTVSWYQQALGQGPQFIFQYYREEENGRGNFPPRFSGLQFPNYSSELNVNALELDDSALYLCASSFGGSGFLEKLFFGSGTQLSVL.

V gene TRBV9 combines with J gene TRBJ2-1; 7 bases are a match to TRBD2. The V segment lost 3 bases and the J segment 4 bases; nucleotides outside the gene matches: 10. The CDR3 extends over 16 amino acids. CDR1 and CDR2 from the germline V gene are SGDLS and YYNGEE. The CDR3 region is CASSAPGGSLYNEQFF. The CDR3 bases are TGTGCCAGCAGCGCCCCCGGGGGGAGCCTATACAATGAGCAGTTCTTC. The entire variable domain, with the rest obtained from reference TRBV9 and TRBJ2-1, is as follows: DSGVTQTPKHLITATGQRVTLRCSPRSGDLSVYWYQQSLDQGLQFLIQYYNGEERAKGNILERFSAQQFPDLHSELNLSSLELGDSALYFCASSAPGGSLYNEQFFGPGTRLTVL.

The chain is built from TRBV11-2 and TRBJ2-7; D remains ambiguous. V gave up 0 bases and J gave up 5 bases, with 8 bases separating them. The CDR3 loop spans 13 amino acids. Germline V gives CDR1 SGHAT, CDR2 FQNNGV. In nucleotides, the CDR3 is TGTGCCAGCAGCTTAGACAGGCTTAACGAGCAGTACTTC. Its translation: CASSLDRLNEQYF.